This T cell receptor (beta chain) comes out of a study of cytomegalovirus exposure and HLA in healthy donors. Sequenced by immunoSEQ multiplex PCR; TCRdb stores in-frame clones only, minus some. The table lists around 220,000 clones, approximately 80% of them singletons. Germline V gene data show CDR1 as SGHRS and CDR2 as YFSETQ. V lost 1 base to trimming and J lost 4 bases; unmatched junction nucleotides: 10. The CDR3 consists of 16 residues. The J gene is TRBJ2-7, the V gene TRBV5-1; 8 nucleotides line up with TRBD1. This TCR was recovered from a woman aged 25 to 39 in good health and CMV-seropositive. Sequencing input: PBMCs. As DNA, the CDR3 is TGCGCCAGCAGCTTGCTGGACAGGGAAAACCGTTACGAGCAGTACTTC. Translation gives CASSLLDRENRYEQYF.